The clone carrying this TCR beta chain showed up just a few times. This record belongs to a study of immune heterogeneity within non-small cell lung tumors. Bulk tumor genomic DNA was the template, and each sample received 450 to 650 ng. Spaced far apart, several biopsies were taken from each primary tumor during surgery. The patients were newly diagnosed with non-small cell lung cancer, had not been treated, and had curative surgery. Multiplex PCR employing 32 V and 13 J primers generated amplicons of the TCR beta CDR3. TCRdb itself ran the multiplex PCR reads through MiXCR, one entry per CDR3 protein. Counted here are 10,000 to 11,000 distinct CDR3 sequences, more than 15% occurring once; the ten biggest clones make up under 4.5%. CDR3 size: 15 residues. Germline V CDR1 and CDR2: MNHNS, SASEGT. V was shortened by 8 bases and J by 7 bases, with 21 bases between the two germline ends.

This sequence originates from a man aged 60 to 69 with non-small cell lung cancer. This sequence joins TRBV6-1 and TRBJ2-1; a possible D gene is TRBD1 (6 bases). Specimen: lung tumor tissue. CDR3: CASSYNRDNDNEQFF. The CDR3 region has the DNA TGTGCCAGCTCTTACAACCGGGACAACGATAATGAGCAGTTCTTC.